Each of the 19 T cell receptor beta chains below was sequenced from the same sample in a study of blood T cell repertoires in COVID-19. The assay was immunoSEQ multiplex PCR, and TCRdb's table has in-frame clones only and misses some. The sample has fewer than 300,000 clones, about 85% seen once; the top ten hold about 0.9%. The specimen was peripheral blood. The source is a human donor with COVID-19, enrolled during active disease. The donor label of this sample is uncertain.

The chain is built from TRBV5-4 and TRBJ2-7; no definite D call. V lost 1 base, J lost 3 bases, and 8 bases lay in between. This CDR3 has 13 amino acids. Germline V gene sequence: CDR1 SGHNT, CDR2 YYREEE (reference sequence). CDR3 loop: CASSLSLSYEQYF. CDR3 DNA: TGTGCCAGCAGCTTGTCTTTGAGCTACGAGCAGTACTTC.

The chain is built from TRBV6-6 and TRBJ1-1, with D possibly TRBD1 on 5 matching bases. Per germline, CDR1 MNHNY and CDR2 SVGAGI (reference sequence). CDR3 size: 14 residues. V was cut by 0 bases and J by 11 bases, with 16 bases left in between. CDR3 DNA: TGTGCCAGCAGTTACTCGAGGCGCGGCCAGGGCGCTTTCTTT. Residues: CASSYSRRGQGAFF.

In its sample, this clone was seen many times. This chain links TRBV28 with TRBJ2-7; TRBD1 might be the D (6 bases). Germline V gives CDR1 MDHEN, CDR2 SYDVKM. There are 13 residues in the CDR3. V was trimmed by 5 bases and J by 3 bases, leaving 11 bases between them. CDR3 nucleotides: TGTGCCAGCAGTGGTTACAGGGACTACGAGCAGTACTTC. Translating it yields CASSGYRDYEQYF.

The V gene is TRBV19, the J gene TRBJ1-1; 10 positions match TRBD1. With V trimmed by 3 bases and J by 0 bases, 4 bases remained unmatched. The CDR3 is 16 amino acids. Germline V lookup: CDR1 LNHDA, CDR2 SQIVND (reference sequence). The CDR3 is CASSIGQGVLNTEAFF. In nucleotides, the CDR3 is TGTGCCAGTAGTATTGGACAGGGGGTTTTGAACACTGAAGCTTTCTTT.

This clone was recorded once. Other DNA sequences in this specimen translate into the identical CDR3. The chain employs TRBV4-3 and TRBJ2-3; D gene uncertain. Looked up from germline, CDR1 is LGHNA and CDR2 is YSLEER. The CDR3 loop spans 13 amino acids. V dropped 0 bases and J dropped 6 bases, with 7 bases sitting between them. This CDR3 is CASSQERRDTQYF. The CDR3 nucleotides read TGCGCCAGCAGCCAAGAACGGCGGGATACGCAGTATTTT.

The chain combines TRBV3-1 (or the pseudogene TRBV3-2) with TRBJ2-2, with 7 bases identical to TRBD1. Germline CDR1 LGHDT, CDR2 YNNKEL (reference sequence). The V and J ends lost 4 bases and 5 bases, in that order; junction bases with no gene match: 7. This CDR3 has 15 residues. DNA of the CDR3: TGTGCCAGCAGCCCCACAGGGGTGGGAACCGGGGAGCTGTTTTTT. Translated, it gives CASSPTGVGTGELFF.

The CDR3 bases are TGTGCCAGCAGCTTAGAAAGGGCGGGGGGCTACACCTTC. Amino acid sequence: CASSLERAGGYTF. This chain connects TRBV11-2 to TRBJ1-2; D call uncertain. The V gene lost 0 bases and the J gene lost 8 bases, with 10 bases spanning the gap. The CDR3 is 13 residues long. Germline values: CDR1 SGHAT, CDR2 FQNNGV.

The chain joins TRBV5-1 to TRBJ2-7; a possible D gene is TRBD2 (6 bases). The V end lost 3 bases, the J end lost 6 bases, and 19 bases lay between the germline ends. This CDR3 is built from 15 residues. Germline V gene sequence: CDR1 SGHRS, CDR2 YFSETQ. The CDR3 protein is CASSSRGGRAFEQYF. CDR3 nucleotide sequence: TGCGCCAGCAGCTCTAGGGGAGGCAGGGCCTTCGAGCAGTACTTC.

The chain joins TRBV11-2 to TRBJ2-2; 7 bases line up with TRBD2. With 4 bases clipped from V and 2 bases from J, the junction kept 4 bases outside the gene matches. Germline V gene lookup returns CDR1 SGHAT and CDR2 FQNNGV. The CDR3 consists of 15 residues. The DNA of the CDR3 is TGTGCCAGCAGCTGGACTAGACACAACACCGGGGAGCTGTTTTTT. It yields the protein CASSWTRHNTGELFF.

This clone appeared a single time. The chain combines TRBV19 with TRBJ2-5, with 7 bases identical to TRBD2. J was trimmed by 7 bases and V by 4 bases; bases with no gene match: 3. Germline V gene data show CDR1 as LNHDA and CDR2 as SQIVND (reference sequence). The CDR3 is 12 residues long. CDR3 protein: CASSTGGATQYF. The CDR3 bases are TGTGCCAGTAGTACGGGGGGAGCGACCCAGTACTTC.

On this clone: The sample contains more than one DNA sequence encoding this CDR3. This rearrangement joins TRBV5-1 to TRBJ2-5, with 10 bases that match TRBD2. With V trimmed by 0 bases and J by 4 bases, 0 bases remained unmatched. The CDR3 has 14 amino acids. CDR1 SGHRS and CDR2 YFSETQ come from the germline V gene. This chain's CDR3 is CASSLGLAGETQYF. Here the CDR3 DNA reads TGCGCCAGCAGCTTGGGACTAGCGGGAGAGACCCAGTACTTC.

The gene calls are TRBV5-1 and TRBJ2-3; 8 bases align to TRBD2. CDR1 and CDR2 (germline): SGHRS, YFSETQ. This CDR3 is built from 16 residues. V lost 0 bases, J lost 6 bases, and 9 bases stayed unmatched. The chain's CDR3 is CASSLELAGKRDTQYF. CDR3 bases: TGCGCCAGCAGCTTGGAGTTAGCGGGAAAGAGGGATACGCAGTATTTT.

The V call is TRBV19, the J call TRBJ1-5; no reliable D call. There are 15 residues in the CDR3. V dropped 3 bases and J dropped 1 base, with 10 bases sitting between them. CDR1 is LNHDA and CDR2 is SQIVND in the germline V gene (reference sequence). The CDR3 sequence: CASSIAEGSNQPQHF. CDR3 bases: TGTGCCAGTAGTATCGCCGAGGGCAGCAATCAGCCCCAGCATTTT.

V and J are TRBV5-1 and TRBJ1-1, with TRBD1 as a possible D gene (5 bases). Germline CDR1 is SGHRS and CDR2 is YFSETQ. The CDR3 has 16 amino acids. Trimming shortened V by 3 bases and J by 6 bases, and 21 bases separated the two germline ends. CDR3 protein: CASSSSSVDGHSEAFF. The CDR3 bases are TGCGCCAGCAGCTCCTCATCCGTCGACGGACACTCTGAAGCTTTCTTT.

The sample holds one count of this clone. V gene TRBV5-1 combines with J gene TRBJ2-4; the D gene is possibly TRBD2 (5 bases). Per germline, CDR1 SGHRS and CDR2 YFSETQ. V was shortened by 4 bases and J by 13 bases, with 21 bases between the two germline ends. This CDR3 spans 14 amino acids. The CDR3 bases are TGCGCCAGCAGCCCCGACCAAGGGCGGGTTACGCAGTACTTC. It codes for CASSPDQGRVTQYF. Together with reference TRBV5-1 and TRBJ2-4, the CDR3 gives the full variable domain: KAGVTQTPRYLIKTRGQQVTLSCSPISGHRSVSWYQQTPGQGLQFLFEYFSETQRNKGNFPGRFSGRQFSNSRSEMNVSTLELGDSALYLCASSPDQGRVTQYFGAGTRLSVL.

V is TRBV7-3 and J is TRBJ2-4; D ambiguous. This CDR3 contains 13 residues. Germline V CDR1 and CDR2: SGHTA, FQGTGA. Trimming shortened V by 5 bases and J by 8 bases, and 13 bases separated the two germline ends. CDR3 coding DNA: TGTGCCAGCAGCCTGGCAGGCTCCCACATTCAGTACTTC. Protein product: CASSLAGSHIQYF.

The genes are TRBV5-5 and TRBJ2-7; TRBD1 aligns across 8 bases. The trim removed 4 bases at V and 7 bases at J, leaving 19 bases unmatched. The CDR3 totals 17 residues. CDR1 SGHKS and CDR2 YYEKEE come from the germline V gene (reference sequence). The CDR3 sequence is CASSLGGTGVYVLEQYF. CDR3 DNA: TGTGCCAGCAGCCTGGGCGGGACAGGCGTTTACGTGTTGGAGCAGTACTTC.

A single count supports this clone. The chain joins TRBV9 to TRBJ1-1; 8 bases fit TRBD1. Germline V gene data show CDR1 as SGDLS and CDR2 as YYNGEE. This CDR3 region has 17 residues. Trimming removed 3 bases from V and 2 bases from J; junction bases left unmatched: 12. CDR3 in amino acids: CASSGGQATPRNTEAFF. The DNA for the CDR3 is TGTGCCAGCAGCGGGGGACAGGCCACCCCCCGCAACACTGAAGCTTTCTTT.

This clone was counted once. The V gene is TRBV4-2, the J gene TRBJ2-1, with TRBD2 identical over 13 bases. The CDR3 extends over 19 amino acids. Germline V gene data show CDR1 as LGHNA and CDR2 as YNFKEQ. Germline trimming cut 0 bases from V and 3 bases from J; bases unmatched to any gene: 8. The chain's CDR3 is CASSQDDWTSGRGYNEQFF. The CDR3 DNA is TGTGCCAGCAGCCAAGATGATTGGACTAGCGGGAGAGGCTACAATGAGCAGTTCTTC.